Listed here are 9 T cell receptor beta chains from one sample, sequenced in a study of cytomegalovirus exposure and HLA in healthy donors. The PCR employed 60 Vbeta primers together with 13 Jbeta primers. Produced via immunoSEQ multiplex PCR; TCRdb's table is partial and in-frame only. The profile shows more than 100,000 clones, approximately 72% of them singletons. Sequencing was done on a sample of PBMCs. These receptors were collected from a man in his sixties in good health and CMV-seropositive.

This chain uses TRBV4-1 with TRBJ2-3; no reliable D call. Between the trimmed V and J ends, which lost 3 bases and 2 bases, there was a span of 9 bases. CDR1 is MGHRA, CDR2 YSYEKL, per germline. The CDR3 is made up of 14 amino acids. CDR3 in amino acids: CASSQRPPTDTQYF. In nucleotides, the CDR3 is TGCGCCAGCAGCCAGAGGCCACCCACAGATACGCAGTATTTT.

The chain uses TRBV19 and TRBJ2-7, with D possibly matching TRBD2 (5 bases). Germline loops: CDR1 LNHDA, CDR2 SQIVND (reference sequence). This CDR3 is built from 13 residues. Trimming left V 4 bases short and J 2 bases short, with 9 bases between. The CDR3 reads CASSRRPAYEQYF. The CDR3 coding sequence is TGTGCCAGTAGTAGGAGGCCAGCCTACGAGCAGTACTTC.

The rearrangement links TRBV11-2 to TRBJ2-3, with 7 nucleotides matching TRBD1. The CDR3 has 16 amino acids. V trimming: 5 bases; J trimming: 7 bases; junction bases outside the gene matches: 15. The germline gives CDR1 SGHAT, CDR2 FQNNGV. CDR3 region: CASSGTGARNSNTQYF. In nucleotides, the CDR3 is TGTGCCAGCAGCGGTACAGGGGCCCGCAACTCGAATACGCAGTATTTT.

The J gene is TRBJ2-1, the V gene TRBV7-3; 13 nucleotides match TRBD2. The J segment lost 7 bases and the V segment lost 5 bases, leaving 11 bases of the junction unmatched. Germline lookup yields CDR1 SGHTA and CDR2 FQGTGA. There are 17 residues in the CDR3. The CDR3 sequence is CASSQLAGGPPFNEQFF. DNA of the CDR3: TGTGCCAGCAGCCAACTAGCGGGAGGGCCTCCTTTTAATGAGCAGTTCTTC.

The rearrangement links TRBV18 to TRBJ1-6; the D is unclear. Germline V lookup: CDR1 KGHSH, CDR2 LQKENI. The CDR3 totals 15 residues. Trimming stripped 9 bases from V and 6 bases from J, with 18 bases between. CDR3 residues: CASRREPRINSPLHF. DNA of the CDR3: TGTGCCAGTCGACGGGAGCCAAGGATTAATTCACCCCTCCACTTT.

The CDR3 nucleotides read TGTGCCAGCAGCCCCCGGGACATTTTGGGTGAGCAGTACTTC. It is translated as CASSPRDILGEQYF. This chain uses TRBV7-9 with TRBJ2-7, with TRBD1 as a possible D gene (6 bases). CDR1 is SEHNR and CDR2 is FQNEAQ in the germline V gene (reference sequence). V was shortened by 5 bases and J by 7 bases, with 18 bases between the two germline ends. The CDR3 runs to 14 residues.

The V call is TRBV25-1, the J call TRBJ1-3; D not resolved. This CDR3 contains 11 residues. The germline V gene has CDR1 MGHDK and CDR2 SYGVNS. V gave up 11 bases and J gave up 8 bases, with 13 bases separating them. The CDR3 DNA follows: TGTGCCTCGAGGAGGCTCGACACCATATATTTT. Encoded protein: CASRRLDTIYF.

The chain combines TRBV19 with TRBJ2-3, with TRBD2 identical over 14 bases. The ends lost 5 bases at V and 6 bases at J; junction bases unmatched: 10. Germline CDR1 and CDR2: LNHDA and SQIVND (reference sequence). There are 17 residues in the CDR3. Here the CDR3 DNA reads TGTGCCAGTAGTCCCGGACTAGCGGGGGGAAATTTTGATACGCAGTATTTT. It specifies CASSPGLAGGNFDTQYF.

The CDR3 is CASSAMTATGRTEAFF. The CDR3 bases are TGTGCCAGCAGCGCCATGACAGCGACCGGTAGGACTGAAGCTTTCTTT. The chain links TRBV9 to TRBJ1-1; perhaps TRBD1 as D (5 bases). The CDR3 has 16 residues. V lost 3 bases and J lost 5, with 20 bases in between. Per germline, CDR1 SGDLS and CDR2 YYNGEE.